This TCR beta chain stems from a study of CD8 T cells in Susac syndrome. Random hexamers were used to reverse transcribe the RNA input (about 0.5 to 1 ug). Each CDR3 protein is one row after TCRdb ran MiXCR on the immunoSEQ multiplex PCR reads. The table shows fewer than 150,000 distinct CDR3 sequences, with 85% to 95% occurring only once. CDR1 SNHLY and CDR2 FYNNEI come from the germline V gene. Trimming shortened V by 10 bases and J by 0 bases, and 12 bases separated the two germline ends. The CDR3 is made up of 13 amino acids. V usage is TRBV2 and J usage is TRBJ1-1; weak D call: TRBD1 (5 bases). What was sequenced was CD8+ T cells from PBMCs. This TCR came from a human donor with Susac syndrome. The CDR3 DNA reads as TGTGCCATGAAAACGGACATGAACACTGAAGCTTTCTTT. Its translation is CAMKTDMNTEAFF.